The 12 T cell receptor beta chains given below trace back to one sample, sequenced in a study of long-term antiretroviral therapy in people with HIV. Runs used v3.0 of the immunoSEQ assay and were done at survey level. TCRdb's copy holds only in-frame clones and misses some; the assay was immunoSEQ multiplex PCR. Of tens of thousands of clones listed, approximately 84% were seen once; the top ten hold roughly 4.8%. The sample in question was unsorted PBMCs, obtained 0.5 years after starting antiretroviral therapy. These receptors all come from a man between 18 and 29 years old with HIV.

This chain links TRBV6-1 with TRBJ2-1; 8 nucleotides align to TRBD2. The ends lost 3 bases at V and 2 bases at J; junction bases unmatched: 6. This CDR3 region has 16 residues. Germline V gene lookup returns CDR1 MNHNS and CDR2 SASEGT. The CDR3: CASSDEAGGTYNEQFF. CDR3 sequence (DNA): TGTGCCAGCAGTGATGAGGCGGGAGGAACCTACAATGAGCAGTTCTTC.

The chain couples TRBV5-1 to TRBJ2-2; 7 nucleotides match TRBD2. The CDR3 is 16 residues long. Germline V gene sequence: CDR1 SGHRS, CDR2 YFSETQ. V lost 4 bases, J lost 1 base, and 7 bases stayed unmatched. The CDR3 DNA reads TGCGCCAGCAGCCTGAGTGGCGGGAGGAACACCGGGGAGCTGTTTTTT. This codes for CASSLSGGRNTGELFF.

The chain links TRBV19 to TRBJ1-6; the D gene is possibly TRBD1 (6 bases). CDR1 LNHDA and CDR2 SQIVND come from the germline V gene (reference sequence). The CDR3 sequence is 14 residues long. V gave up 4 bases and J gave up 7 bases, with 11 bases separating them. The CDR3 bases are TGTGCCAGTAGTACCAACAGGGACAATTCACCCCTCCACTTT. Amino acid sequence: CASSTNRDNSPLHF.

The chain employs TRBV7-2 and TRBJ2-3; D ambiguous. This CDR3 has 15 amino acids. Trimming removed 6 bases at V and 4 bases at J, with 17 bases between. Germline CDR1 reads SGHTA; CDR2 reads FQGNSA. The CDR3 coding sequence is TGTGCCAGCAGTTCGGCCCTCATCCGCCCAGATACGCAGTATTTT. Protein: CASSSALIRPDTQYF.

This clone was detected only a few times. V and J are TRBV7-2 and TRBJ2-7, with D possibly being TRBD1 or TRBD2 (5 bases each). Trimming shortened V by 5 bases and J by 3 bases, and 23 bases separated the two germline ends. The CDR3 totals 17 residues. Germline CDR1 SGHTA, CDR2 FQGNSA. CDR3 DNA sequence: TGTGCCAGCAGCCCTCCCTCCGGGACCCCAACTTACTACGAGCAGTACTTC. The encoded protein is CASSPPSGTPTYYEQYF.

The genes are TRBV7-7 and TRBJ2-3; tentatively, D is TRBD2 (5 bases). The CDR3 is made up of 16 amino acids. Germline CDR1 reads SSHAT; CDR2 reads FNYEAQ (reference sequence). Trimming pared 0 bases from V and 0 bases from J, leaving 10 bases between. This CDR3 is CASSLARGQSTDTQYF. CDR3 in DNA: TGTGCCAGCAGCTTAGCGCGAGGGCAGAGCACAGATACGCAGTATTTT. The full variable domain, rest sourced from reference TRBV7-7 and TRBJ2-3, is GAGVSQSPRYKVTKRGQDVTLRCDPISSHATLYWYQQALGQGPEFLTYFNYEAQPDKSGLPSDRFSAERPEGSISTLTIQRTEQRDSAMYRCASSLARGQSTDTQYFGPGTRLTVL.

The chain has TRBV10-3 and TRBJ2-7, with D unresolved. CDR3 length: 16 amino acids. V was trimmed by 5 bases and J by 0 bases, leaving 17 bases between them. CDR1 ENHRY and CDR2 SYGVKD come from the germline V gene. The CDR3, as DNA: TGTGCCATCAGTCCCCGTGGGCAGGTGAGCTCCTACGAGCAGTACTTC. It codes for CAISPRGQVSSYEQYF.

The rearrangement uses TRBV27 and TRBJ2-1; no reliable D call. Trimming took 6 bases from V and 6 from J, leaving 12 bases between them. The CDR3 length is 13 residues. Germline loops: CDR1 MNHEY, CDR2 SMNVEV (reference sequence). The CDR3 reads CASSFSERNEQFF. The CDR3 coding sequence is TGTGCCAGCAGCTTTTCAGAGCGCAATGAGCAGTTCTTC.

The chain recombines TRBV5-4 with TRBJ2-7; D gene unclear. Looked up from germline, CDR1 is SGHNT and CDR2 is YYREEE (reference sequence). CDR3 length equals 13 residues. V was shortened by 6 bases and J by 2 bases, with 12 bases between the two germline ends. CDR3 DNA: TGTGCCAGCACCCCGGACGGTCCCTACGAGCAGTACTTC. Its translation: CASTPDGPYEQYF.

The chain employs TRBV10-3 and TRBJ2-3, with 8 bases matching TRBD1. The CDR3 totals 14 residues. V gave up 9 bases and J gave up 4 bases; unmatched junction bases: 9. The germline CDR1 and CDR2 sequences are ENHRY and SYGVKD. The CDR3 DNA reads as TGTGCCATAGCCCCAGGGGGCTTCGCAGATACGCAGTATTTT. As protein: CAIAPGGFADTQYF.

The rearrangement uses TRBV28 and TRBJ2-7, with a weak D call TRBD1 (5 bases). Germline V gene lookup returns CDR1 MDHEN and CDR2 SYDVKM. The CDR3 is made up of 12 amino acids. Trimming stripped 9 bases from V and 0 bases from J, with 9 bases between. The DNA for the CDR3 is TGTGCCAGTCTTGGGGCCTCCTACGAGCAGTACTTC. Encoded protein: CASLGASYEQYF.

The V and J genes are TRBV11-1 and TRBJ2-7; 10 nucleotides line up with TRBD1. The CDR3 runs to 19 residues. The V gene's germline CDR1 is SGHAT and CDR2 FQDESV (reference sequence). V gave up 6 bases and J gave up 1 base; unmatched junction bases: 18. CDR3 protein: CASSAGPPTGGFLSYEQYF. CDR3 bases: TGTGCCAGCAGTGCGGGCCCTCCGACAGGGGGCTTTTTATCCTACGAGCAGTACTTC.